This T cell receptor beta chain was captured by sequencing in a study of glioma-infiltrating T cells. The CDR3 has 13 residues. Germline values: CDR1 MNHEY, CDR2 SVGEGT. Trimming took 6 bases from V and 1 from J, leaving 7 bases between them. Using RNA template, CDR3s of TCR alpha and beta were amplified with iRepertoire arm-PCR. In TCRdb, the multiplex PCR reads were re-called with MiXCR into one record per CDR3 protein. The top ten hold 20% to 25% of the sample, which has about 200,000 distinct CDR3 sequences, 32% seen once. This chain uses TRBV6-2 or TRBV6-3 with TRBJ2-1, with D hard to call. Material: glioma tissue, nonneoplastic brain tissue, or PBMCs (not recorded which). The receptor was isolated from a human donor with low-grade glioma or glioblastoma, undergoing nonglioma brain surgery, or in good health (not recorded which). CDR3 DNA sequence: TGTGCCAGCAGGGAACAGTCCTACAATGAGCAGTTCTTC. As protein: CASREQSYNEQFF.